This T cell receptor beta chain is from a study of blood T cell repertoires in COVID-19. Looking at the study overall: The United States, Italy and Spain were the sources of the acute and convalescent COVID-19 samples. PBMCs, B-cell-depleted T cells, or T cells provided the cDNA or gDNA that made up the material.

Per the original methods: For nucleated cells, counts were estimated from reference gene primer amplification. Sequencing used immunoSEQ multiplex PCR; TCRdb keeps in-frame clones, though not all of them. V and J calls and clone size are given by that table; D and trimming were obtained from the DNA. The data show about 35,000 clones, over 60% seen once. The CDR3 has 14 amino acids. CDR1 and CDR2 from the germline V gene are KGHSH and LQKENI. V gave up 2 bases and J gave up 4 bases, with 11 bases separating them. This sequence was found in a human donor in a cohort sampled during active COVID-19. The chain joins TRBV18 to TRBJ1-2, with D possibly TRBD1 on 6 matching bases. Material for sequencing was peripheral blood. The CDR3 DNA reads as TGTGCCAGCTCACCATCGGGGGGGCTCTATGGCTACACCTTC. The encoded protein is CASSPSGGLYGYTF.